This TCR beta chain was sequenced in a study of control samples from healthy donors and cancer patients. Libraries were prepared by immunoSEQ multiplex PCR; TCRdb keeps only in-frame clonotypes and omits some of them. The sample gives about 42,000 clones, over 80% of which show up once; 45% to 50% is in the top ten. With 2 bases removed from V and 4 bases from J, the gap between germline ends came to 2 bases. CDR3 length equals 12 residues. The material sequenced was blood. The receptor's source is a man between 60 and 75 years old in good health. The chain carries TRBV12-3 or TRBV12-4 and TRBJ1-4; D uncertain. CDR3 loop: CASSLNNEKLFF. DNA for the CDR3: TGTGCCAGCAGTTTAAATAATGAAAAACTGTTTTTT.